Below, 22 T cell receptor beta chains from the same sample are listed, as sequenced in a study of cytomegalovirus exposure and HLA in healthy donors. The PCR made use of 60 Vbeta and 13 Jbeta primers. Sequencing was performed with immunoSEQ multiplex PCR; in TCRdb, only in-frame clones are kept and a portion is missing. The table includes around 150,000 clones, nearly 80% detected once. The sample taken for sequencing was PBMCs. These receptors all come from a man in his fifties in good health and CMV-seropositive.

CDR3 sequence: CAWSDATGGGETQYF. CDR3 nucleotides: TGTGCCTGGAGTGACGCGACAGGCGGTGGGGAGACCCAGTACTTC. The gene calls are TRBV30 and TRBJ2-5; D perhaps matches TRBD1 (6 bases). CDR1 and CDR2 (germline): GTSNPN, SVGIG (reference sequence). Trimming took off 1 base at V and 5 bases at J, with 17 bases between the two ends. The CDR3 contains 15 residues.

The chain uses TRBV19 and TRBJ1-5; tentative D call: TRBD1 (6 bases). The CDR3 is 16 amino acids. The V end lost 7 bases, the J end lost 4 bases, and 20 bases lay between the germline ends. Germline CDR1 LNHDA, CDR2 SQIVND (reference sequence). The CDR3 sequence is CASMGPSGEGNQPQHF. In DNA form, the CDR3 reads TGTGCCAGTATGGGTCCCTCAGGGGAGGGTAATCAGCCCCAGCATTTT.

The chain recombines TRBV4-2 with TRBJ2-5, with 9 bases matching TRBD2. Germline values: CDR1 LGHNA, CDR2 YNFKEQ. V lost 2 bases, J lost 1 base, and 2 bases stayed unmatched. The CDR3 sequence is 15 residues long. CDR3 DNA: TGTGCCAGCAGCCAAAGCGGGGGGTCCCAAGAGACCCAGTACTTC. Amino acid sequence: CASSQSGGSQETQYF.

This chain uses TRBV2 with TRBJ2-7, with 10 bases matching TRBD2. The CDR3 contains 14 residues. Germline CDR1 reads SNHLY; CDR2 reads FYNNEI. J was trimmed by 2 bases and V by 8 bases; bases with no gene match: 6. The CDR3 DNA reads TGTGCCAGCGGGACTAGCGTCTCCCCCTACGAGCAGTACTTC. Translation: CASGTSVSPYEQYF.

This clone was seen only once. The chain couples TRBV27 to TRBJ1-1; 8 bases fit TRBD1. V was pared by 4 bases and J by 1 base, with 5 bases of the junction left unmatched. Per germline, CDR1 MNHEY and CDR2 SMNVEV (reference sequence). This CDR3 comprises 15 residues. CDR3 residues: CASSSRTGSNTEAFF. For the CDR3, the DNA is TGTGCCAGCAGTTCCCGGACAGGGTCGAACACTGAAGCTTTCTTT.

The V and J genes are TRBV21-1 and TRBJ2-7; the table's D gene call, TRBD1, was not cross checked with the DNA. TRBV21-1 is designated a pseudogene. This CDR3 comprises 13 residues. The DNA for the CDR3 is TGTGCCAGCAGCAACCGGGACAACTACGAGCAGTACGTC. Protein product: CASSNRDNYEQYV.

This clone was detected once. J is TRBJ1-2 and V is TRBV4-2, with 9 bases lining up with TRBD1. This CDR3 has 18 residues. Looked up from germline, CDR1 is LGHNA and CDR2 is YNFKEQ. The V gene end was trimmed by 2 bases and the J gene end by 0 bases; junction bases not matched to a gene: 10. The CDR3 bases are TGTGCCAGCAGCCAACCCGGGACAGGGACACGGACTAACTATGGCTACACCTTC. The encoded protein is CASSQPGTGTRTNYGYTF.

This chain links TRBV6-1 with TRBJ2-7; TRBD2 aligns across 7 bases. Germline V gene lookup returns CDR1 MNHNS and CDR2 SASEGT. V gave up 7 bases and J gave up 7 bases; unmatched junction bases: 13. The CDR3 spans 14 residues. The CDR3 DNA reads as TGTGCCAGCACAGAAAGGGCGGGGGTGGGGGAGCAGTACGTC. As protein: CASTERAGVGEQYV.

The rearrangement joins TRBV7-8 to TRBJ2-1, with TRBD2 matching over 8 bases. Germline CDR1 SGHVS, CDR2 FQNEAQ. The V segment lost 5 bases and the J segment 6 bases; nucleotides outside the gene matches: 15. The CDR3 length is 17 residues. Here the CDR3 reads CASSQSPRPGGANEQFF. The CDR3 nucleotides read TGTGCCAGCAGCCAGTCCCCTCGTCCGGGGGGGGCCAATGAGCAGTTCTTC.

The V and J genes are TRBV11-2 and TRBJ1-6; weak D call: TRBD1 (6 bases). CDR1 is SGHAT and CDR2 is FQNNGV in the germline V gene. The CDR3 contains 15 residues. Trimming took 8 bases from V and 9 from J, leaving 20 bases between them. In DNA, the CDR3 is TGTGCCAGCGAATACGAAAGGGGGATTGGTTCACCCCTCCACTTT. Translation gives CASEYERGIGSPLHF. The variable domain in full, completed from reference TRBV11-2 and TRBJ1-6, reads EAGVAQSPRYKIIEKRQSVAFWCNPISGHATLYWYQQILGQGPKLLIQFQNNGVVDDSQLPKDRFSAERLKGVDSTLKIQPAKLEDSAVYLCASEYERGIGSPLHFGNGTRLTVT.

The chain recombines TRBV5-1 with TRBJ2-5, with TRBD2 as a possible D gene (5 bases). The germline V gene encodes CDR1 SGHRS and CDR2 YFSETQ. Deletions cut 4 bases from V and 2 bases from J, with 9 bases between. This CDR3 is 13 amino acids long. This CDR3 is CASSRRGQETQYF. The CDR3, as DNA: TGCGCCAGCAGCCGACGGGGACAAGAGACCCAGTACTTC. Variable domain in full (rest from reference TRBV5-1 and TRBJ2-5): KAGVTQTPRYLIKTRGQQVTLSCSPISGHRSVSWYQQTPGQGLQFLFEYFSETQRNKGNFPGRFSGRQFSNSRSEMNVSTLELGDSALYLCASSRRGQETQYFGPGTRLLVL.

This clone came up a few times. V usage is TRBV7-2 and J usage is TRBJ2-3, with D perhaps TRBD1 (5 bases). This CDR3 contains 13 residues. Germline V gives CDR1 SGHTA, CDR2 FQGNSA. V lost 3 bases, J lost 6 bases, and 10 bases lay in between. CDR3 protein: CASSLQGSDTQYF. CDR3 nucleotide sequence: TGTGCCAGCAGCTTGCAGGGTTCGGATACGCAGTATTTT.

This clone was found a few times. This chain joins TRBV14 and TRBJ2-2, with D hard to call. V gave up 0 bases and J gave up 7 bases, with 12 bases separating them. Germline V gene lookup returns CDR1 SGHDN and CDR2 FVKESK. The CDR3 has 15 residues. The DNA of the CDR3 is TGTGCCAGCAGCCAAGATCGCTTTCGAGGCGGGGAGCTGTTTTTT. It translates to CASSQDRFRGGELFF.

The chain is built from TRBV28 and TRBJ1-2, with TRBD1 matching over 8 bases. Germline lookup yields CDR1 MDHEN and CDR2 SYDVKM. J lost 6 bases, V lost 5 bases, and 11 bases had no gene match. CDR3 size: 15 residues. CDR3 in amino acids: CASSPRTGRLNGYTF. The CDR3 bases are TGTGCCAGCAGTCCACGGACAGGGCGACTTAATGGCTACACCTTC.

The chain has TRBV20-1 and TRBJ1-2; 7 bases line up with TRBD1. CDR1 and CDR2 (germline): DFQATT, SNEGSKA (reference sequence). This CDR3 is built from 11 residues. The CDR3 protein is CSPQGVGGYTF. The CDR3 region has the DNA TGCAGCCCCCAGGGGGTTGGTGGCTACACCTTC.

The gene calls are TRBV11-2 and TRBJ2-5, with TRBD2 matching 8 bases. The V and J ends lost 2 bases and 4 bases, in that order; junction bases with no gene match: 9. This CDR3 contains 16 residues. CDR1 and CDR2 (germline): SGHAT, FQNNGV. DNA of the CDR3: TGTGCCAGCAGCTTATACGGGGGGGCGTCTGGAGAGACCCAGTACTTC. As protein: CASSLYGGASGETQYF.

This clone was seen only a few times. The chain couples TRBV27 to TRBJ1-1; 7 bases fit TRBD1. Trimming at V came to 6 bases and at J to 2 bases, leaving 12 bases not matched to a gene. The length of the CDR3 is 16 residues. Germline V gives CDR1 MNHEY, CDR2 SMNVEV (reference sequence). DNA of the CDR3: TGTGCCAGCAGACACAATACAGGGGACCGCAACACTGAAGCTTTCTTT. It encodes CASRHNTGDRNTEAFF.

The rearrangement uses TRBV27 and TRBJ2-5; a weak D match, TRBD2 (7 bases). V gave up 1 base and J gave up 3 bases, with 15 bases separating them. CDR1 and CDR2 from the germline V gene are MNHEY and SMNVEV (reference sequence). The length of the CDR3 is 16 residues. The CDR3 protein is CASSLFWGGQKETQYF. In DNA, the CDR3 is TGTGCCAGCAGTTTATTTTGGGGGGGCCAAAAAGAGACCCAGTACTTC.

The chain combines TRBV27 with TRBJ2-6; D may be TRBD2 (5 bases). Per the germline V gene, CDR1 is MNHEY and CDR2 is SMNVEV (reference sequence). The V end lost 0 bases, the J end lost 2 bases, and 5 bases lay between the germline ends. The CDR3 has 15 amino acids. In DNA form, the CDR3 reads TGTGCCAGCAGTTTATCGAGGGCTGGGGCCAACGTCCTGACTTTC. Its translation is CASSLSRAGANVLTF.

The genes are TRBV5-4 and TRBJ1-1; 10 bases are shared with TRBD1. The CDR3 length is 15 residues. The germline CDR1 and CDR2 sequences are SGHNT and YYREEE (reference sequence). V was pared by 2 bases and J by 5 bases, with 6 bases of the junction left unmatched. The CDR3 sequence: CASSFPTGGETEAFF. The DNA for the CDR3 is TGTGCCAGCAGCTTCCCGACAGGGGGCGAAACTGAAGCTTTCTTT.

In its sample, this clone was seen a few times. The gene calls are TRBV7-9 and TRBJ2-3; the D gene is possibly TRBD1 (6 bases). The V and J ends lost 4 bases and 1 base respectively, with 15 bases between them. Germline V lookup: CDR1 SEHNR, CDR2 FQNEAQ (reference sequence). This CDR3 has 16 amino acids. The CDR3 protein is CASSCPGTRCTDTQYF. CDR3 nucleotides: TGTGCCAGCAGCTGTCCCGGGACACGATGCACAGATACGCAGTATTTT.

Turning to this clone: Sequence at one end of the junction differs from germline and may be a read error. The chain recombines TRBV7-9 with TRBJ2-3; TRBD2 agrees at 10 bases. The CDR3 runs to 16 residues. CDR1 SEHNR and CDR2 FQNEAQ come from the germline V gene (reference sequence). Here the CDR3 reads CSSSLLAGTSTDTQYF. The CDR3 region has the DNA TGTTCCAGCAGCTTACTAGCGGGGACTTCCACAGATACGCAGTATTTT.